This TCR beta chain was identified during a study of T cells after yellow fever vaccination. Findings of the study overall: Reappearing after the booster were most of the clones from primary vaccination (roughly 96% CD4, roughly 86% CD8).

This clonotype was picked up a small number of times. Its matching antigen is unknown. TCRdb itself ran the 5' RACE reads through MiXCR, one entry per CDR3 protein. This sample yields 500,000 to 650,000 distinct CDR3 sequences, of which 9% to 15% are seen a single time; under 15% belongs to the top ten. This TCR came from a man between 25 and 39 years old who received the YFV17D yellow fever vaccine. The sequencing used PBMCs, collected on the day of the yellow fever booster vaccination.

CDR3 coding DNA: TGCAGTGTTACTAGGTTGGGGGCCAATGAGCAGTTCTTC. It specifies CSVTRLGANEQFF. J is TRBJ2-1 and V is TRBV20-1; tentatively, D is TRBD1 (6 bases). Germline CDR1 and CDR2: DFQATT and SNEGSKA (reference sequence). This CDR3 spans 13 amino acids. V lost 7 bases and J lost 6, with 16 bases in between.